This TCR beta chain was recovered during a study of T cells in Graves' hyperthyroidism and ophthalmopathy. On the study more broadly: At initial diagnosis, before any treatment had begun, peripheral blood was obtained.

On this clonotype itself: As yet, its antigen is unknown. A much larger clone is a single base away; this may be a read error.

Study-level results: Ophthalmopathy onset followed model prediction by a median about six months. Most thyroid clonotypes expanded above 0.001 were also detected in blood.

RNA transcripts served as the template for amplifying TCR beta CDR3 regions. HTBI primers were the set used in a first-round RT-PCR of the TCR CDR3. Via MiXCR, TCRdb re-called the multiplex PCR reads, giving one row per CDR3 protein. This sample has some 440,000 distinct CDR3 sequences, with around a sixth found just once. Fresh peripheral blood, around 9.5 ml, yielded the PBMCs. The CDR3 spans 15 residues. CDR1 is SGHRS, CDR2 YFSETQ, per germline. V was pared by 4 bases and J by 5 bases, with 17 bases between. The sequencing sample was made of blood. This sequence joins TRBV5-1 and TRBJ2-3; D is uncertain. This clonotype was sampled from a woman between 18 and 29 years old with Graves' hyperthyroidism. The CDR3: CASSPDVGSGDTQYF. For the CDR3, the DNA is TGCGCCAGCAGCCCCGACGTTGGGTCGGGAGATACGCAGTATTTT.